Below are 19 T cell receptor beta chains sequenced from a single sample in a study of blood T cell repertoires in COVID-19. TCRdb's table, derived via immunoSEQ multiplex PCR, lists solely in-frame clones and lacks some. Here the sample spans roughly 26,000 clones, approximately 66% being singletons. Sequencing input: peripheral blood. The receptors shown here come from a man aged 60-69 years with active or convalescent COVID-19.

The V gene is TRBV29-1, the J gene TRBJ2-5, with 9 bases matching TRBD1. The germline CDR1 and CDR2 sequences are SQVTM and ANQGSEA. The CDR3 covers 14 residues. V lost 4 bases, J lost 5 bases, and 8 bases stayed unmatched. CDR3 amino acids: CSVVGQGWGETQYF. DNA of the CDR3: TGCAGCGTTGTAGGACAGGGGTGGGGGGAGACCCAGTACTTC.

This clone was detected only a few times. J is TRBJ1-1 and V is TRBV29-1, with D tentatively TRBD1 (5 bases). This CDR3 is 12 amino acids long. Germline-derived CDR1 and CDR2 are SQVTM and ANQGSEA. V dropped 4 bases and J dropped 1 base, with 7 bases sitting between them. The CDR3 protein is CSVGQTNTEAFF. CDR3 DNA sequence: TGCAGCGTTGGACAGACGAACACTGAAGCTTTCTTT. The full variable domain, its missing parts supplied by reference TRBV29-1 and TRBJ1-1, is SAVISQKPSRDICQRGTSLTIQCQVDSQVTMMFWYRQQPGQSLTLIATANQGSEATYESGFVIDKFPISRPNLTFSTLTVSNMSPEDSSIYLCSVGQTNTEAFFGQGTRLTVV.

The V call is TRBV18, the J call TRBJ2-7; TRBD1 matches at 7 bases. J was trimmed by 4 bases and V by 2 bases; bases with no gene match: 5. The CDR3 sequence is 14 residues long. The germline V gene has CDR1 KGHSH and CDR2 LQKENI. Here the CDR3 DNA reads TGTGCCAGCTCACCAGCCCGGGACAGATACGAGCAGTACTTC. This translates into CASSPARDRYEQYF.

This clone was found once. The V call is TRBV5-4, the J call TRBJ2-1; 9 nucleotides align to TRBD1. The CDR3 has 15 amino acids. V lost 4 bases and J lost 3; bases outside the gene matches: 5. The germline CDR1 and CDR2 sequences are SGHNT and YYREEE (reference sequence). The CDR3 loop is CASSTDRGGYNEQFF. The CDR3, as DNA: TGTGCCAGCAGCACGGACAGGGGAGGCTACAATGAGCAGTTCTTC. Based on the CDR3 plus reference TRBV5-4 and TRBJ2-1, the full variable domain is ETGVTQSPTHLIKTRGQQVTLRCSSQSGHNTVSWYQQALGQGPQFIFQYYREEENGRGNFPPRFSGLQFPNYSSELNVNALELDDSALYLCASSTDRGGYNEQFFGPGTRLTVL.

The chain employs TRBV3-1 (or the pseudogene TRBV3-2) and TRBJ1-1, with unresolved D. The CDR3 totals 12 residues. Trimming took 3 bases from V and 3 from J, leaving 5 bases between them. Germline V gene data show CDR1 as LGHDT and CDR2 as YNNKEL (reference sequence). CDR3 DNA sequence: TGTGCCAGCAGCCACGGAGACACTGAAGCTTTCTTT. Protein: CASSHGDTEAFF.

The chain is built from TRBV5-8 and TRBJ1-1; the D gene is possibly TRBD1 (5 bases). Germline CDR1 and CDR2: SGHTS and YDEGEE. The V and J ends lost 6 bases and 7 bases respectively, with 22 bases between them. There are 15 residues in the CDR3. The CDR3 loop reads CASTWAWGVRIEAFF. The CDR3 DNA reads TGTGCCAGCACATGGGCTTGGGGGGTTCGGATTGAAGCTTTCTTT.

Here the CDR3 DNA reads TGTGCCAGTAGTCCCCTCGGGGGACGGACAGGGAGCAATGAGCAGTTCTTC. Protein sequence: CASSPLGGRTGSNEQFF. The chain links TRBV19 to TRBJ2-1; 8 bases match TRBD1. The length of the CDR3 is 17 residues. With V trimmed by 5 bases and J by 6 bases, 15 bases remained unmatched. Per the germline V gene, CDR1 is LNHDA and CDR2 is SQIVND (reference sequence).

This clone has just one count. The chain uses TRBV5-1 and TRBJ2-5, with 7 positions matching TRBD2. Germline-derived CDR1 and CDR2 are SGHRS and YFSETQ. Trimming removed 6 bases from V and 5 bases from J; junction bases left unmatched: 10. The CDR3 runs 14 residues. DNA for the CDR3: TGCGCCAGCACCTCGGGGGGAGGTGGGGAGACCCAGTACTTC. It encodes CASTSGGGGETQYF.

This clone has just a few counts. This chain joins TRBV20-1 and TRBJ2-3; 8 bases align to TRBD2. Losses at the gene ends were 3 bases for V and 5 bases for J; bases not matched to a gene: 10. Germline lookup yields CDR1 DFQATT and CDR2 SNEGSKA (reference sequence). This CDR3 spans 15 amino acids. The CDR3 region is CSASSGTSSQDTQYF. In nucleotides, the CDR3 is TGCAGTGCTAGTAGTGGGACTAGTAGTCAAGATACGCAGTATTTT.

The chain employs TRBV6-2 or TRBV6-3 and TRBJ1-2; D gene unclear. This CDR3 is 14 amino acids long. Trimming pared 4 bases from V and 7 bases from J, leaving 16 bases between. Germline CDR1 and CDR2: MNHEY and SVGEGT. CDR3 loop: CASSWRSGITGYTF. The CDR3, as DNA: TGTGCCAGCAGTTGGCGATCGGGGATCACTGGCTACACCTTC.

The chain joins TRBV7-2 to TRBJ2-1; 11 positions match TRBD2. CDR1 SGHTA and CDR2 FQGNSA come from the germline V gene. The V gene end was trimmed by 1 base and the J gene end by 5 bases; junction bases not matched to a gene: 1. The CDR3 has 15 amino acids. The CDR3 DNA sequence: TGTGCCAGCAGCTTAGTGGGACTAGCGGACAATGAGCAGTTCTTC. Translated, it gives CASSLVGLADNEQFF.

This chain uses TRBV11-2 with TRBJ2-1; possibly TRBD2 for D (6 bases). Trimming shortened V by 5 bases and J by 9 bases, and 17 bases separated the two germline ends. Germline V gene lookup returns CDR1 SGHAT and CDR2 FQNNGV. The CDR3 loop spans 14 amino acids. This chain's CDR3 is CASSGGLAVREQFF. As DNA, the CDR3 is TGTGCCAGCAGCGGGGGACTGGCGGTGCGTGAGCAGTTCTTC. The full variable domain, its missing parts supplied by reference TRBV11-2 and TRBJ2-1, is EAGVAQSPRYKIIEKRQSVAFWCNPISGHATLYWYQQILGQGPKLLIQFQNNGVVDDSQLPKDRFSAERLKGVDSTLKIQPAKLEDSAVYLCASSGGLAVREQFFGPGTRLTVL.

The CDR3 loop reads CASSYDRGIKEQYF. The CDR3 DNA is TGTGCCAGCAGTTACGACAGGGGGATAAAAGAGCAGTACTTC. This chain uses TRBV6-5 with TRBJ2-7, with TRBD1 matching 9 bases. Per the germline V gene, CDR1 is MNHEY and CDR2 is SVGAGI. The CDR3 loop spans 14 amino acids. J gave up 7 bases and V 2 bases, and 6 bases lay outside the gene matches.

In DNA form, the CDR3 reads TGTGCCAGCAGCCTCGGACAGGGGGACACCGGGGAGCTGTTTTTT. It encodes CASSLGQGDTGELFF. The chain is built from TRBV9 and TRBJ2-2; 10 bases are shared with TRBD1. Germline values: CDR1 SGDLS, CDR2 YYNGEE. This CDR3 spans 15 amino acids. Trimming removed 4 bases from V and 3 bases from J; junction bases left unmatched: 3.

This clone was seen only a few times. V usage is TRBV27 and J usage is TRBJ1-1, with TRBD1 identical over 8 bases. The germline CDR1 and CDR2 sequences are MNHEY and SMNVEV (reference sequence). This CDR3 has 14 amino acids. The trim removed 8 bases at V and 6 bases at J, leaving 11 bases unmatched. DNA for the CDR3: TGTGCCAGCTACAGGACAGGGTTGGGGGCTGAAGCTTTCTTT. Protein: CASYRTGLGAEAFF.

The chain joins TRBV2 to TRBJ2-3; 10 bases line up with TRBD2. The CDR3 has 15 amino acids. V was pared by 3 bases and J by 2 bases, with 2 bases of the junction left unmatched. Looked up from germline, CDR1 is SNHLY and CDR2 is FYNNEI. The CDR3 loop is CASSDLAGDTDTQYF. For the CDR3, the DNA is TGTGCCAGCAGTGATCTAGCGGGGGACACAGATACGCAGTATTTT.

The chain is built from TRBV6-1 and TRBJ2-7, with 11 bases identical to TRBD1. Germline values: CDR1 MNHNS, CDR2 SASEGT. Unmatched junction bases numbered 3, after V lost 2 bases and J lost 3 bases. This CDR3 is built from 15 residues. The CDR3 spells CASSERTGGFYEQYF. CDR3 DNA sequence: TGTGCCAGCAGTGAAAGGACAGGGGGCTTCTACGAGCAGTACTTC.

In nucleotides, the CDR3 is TGTGCCAGCCGTAGAATTGGCTATGGCTACACCTTC. As protein: CASRRIGYGYTF. The chain employs TRBV27 and TRBJ1-2; D is unclear. V was pared by 8 bases and J by 4 bases, with 11 bases between. The CDR3 contains 12 residues. Per germline, CDR1 MNHEY and CDR2 SMNVEV (reference sequence).

The CDR3 loop is CASSPLAGVSTDTQYF. The CDR3 nucleotides are TGTGCCAGCAGCCCCCTCGCGGGGGTGAGCACAGATACGCAGTATTTT. The rearrangement links TRBV5-5 to TRBJ2-3; 7 bases line up with TRBD2. Germline V CDR1 and CDR2: SGHKS, YYEKEE (reference sequence). This CDR3 region has 16 residues. Unmatched junction bases numbered 8, after V lost 4 bases and J lost 0 bases.